A selection of T cell receptor beta chains follows, all from one sample in a study of radiation and T cells in renal cell carcinoma. TCRdb's copy holds only in-frame clones and misses some; the assay was immunoSEQ multiplex PCR. The sample has roughly 75,000 clones, 82% seen once. The starting material was blood, obtained from a patient whose treatment included radiotherapy and nephrectomy. The receptors here all came from a man aged 60 to 75 with renal cell carcinoma. Each CDR3 is given with its conserved first and last residue. Fields, in order: V gene, J gene, clone size, D gene, CDR3 DNA, CDR3 protein. A D gene is named only where the DNA matches it firmly. Not all rows give a size; the values are once, few, many and, for expanded clones, a class.

V: TRBV7-9
J: TRBJ2-7
size: NA
D: NA
DNA: TGTGCCAGCAGCGGAAGAGGGACATTTGGAGACTACGAGCAGTACTTC
CDR3: CASSGRGTFGDYEQYF

V: TRBV27
J: TRBJ1-2
size: NA
D: NA
DNA: TGTGCCAGCAGTTTATCTGAAGACTATGGCTACACCTTC
CDR3: CASSLSEDYGYTF

V: TRBV2
J: TRBJ1-4
size: NA
D: NA
DNA: TGTGCCAGCAGGACTATTAATGAAAAACTGTTTTTT
CDR3: CASRTINEKLFF

V: TRBV9
J: TRBJ2-3
size: NA
D: NA
DNA: TGTGCCAGCAGCGTAGAGGAGGGAGATACGCAGTATTTT
CDR3: CASSVEEGDTQYF

V: TRBV11-3
J: TRBJ2-1
size: NA
D: NA
DNA: TGTGCCAGCAGCTTAAGTAGGAACAATGAGCAGTTCTTC
CDR3: CASSLSRNNEQFF

V: TRBV5-1
J: TRBJ2-1
size: NA
D: TRBD2
DNA: TGCGCCAGCAGCTTGGTGGTAGCGGGAGTCAATGAGCAGTTCTTC
CDR3: CASSLVVAGVNEQFF

V: TRBV21-1
J: TRBJ1-3
size: NA
D: NA
DNA: TGTGCCAGCAGCAAACTGGACAGGGTTGGAAACACCATATATTTT
CDR3: CASSKLDRVGNTIYF

V: TRBV5-1
J: TRBJ2-3
size: NA
D: NA
DNA: TGCGCCAGCAGCGAGGACATCTACGGCACAGATACGCAGTATTTT
CDR3: CASSEDIYGTDTQYF

V: TRBV27
J: TRBJ2-7
size: NA
D: NA
DNA: TGTGCCAGCAGTTTCCGGGGGTACGAGCAGTACTTC
CDR3: CASSFRGYEQYF

V: TRBV7-2
J: TRBJ2-1
size: NA
D: NA
DNA: TGTGCCAGCAGCTCCCGACTAGGGGTGGGTTCTTATGAGCAGTTCTTC
CDR3: CASSSRLGVGSYEQFF

V: TRBV6-6
J: TRBJ2-5
size: NA
D: TRBD2
DNA: TGTGCCATCCAGCGGGGAGGGCAAGAGACCCAGTACTTC
CDR3: CAIQRGGQETQYF

V: TRBV7-2
J: TRBJ2-7
size: NA
D: NA
DNA: TGTGCCAGCAGCGCAGGGGGGCTAGCCACTTACGAGCAGTACTTC
CDR3: CASSAGGLATYEQYF

V: TRBV10-3
J: TRBJ1-1
size: NA
D: NA
DNA: TGTGCCATCAGGGGGGGATCCGGGGCCACTGAAGCTTTCTTT
CDR3: CAIRGGSGATEAFF

V: TRBV7-9
J: TRBJ2-7
size: NA
D: NA
DNA: TGTGCCAGCAGCTTTCCTGGGTTCTACGAGCAGTACTTC
CDR3: CASSFPGFYEQYF

V: TRBV9
J: TRBJ2-3
size: once
D: NA
DNA: TGTGCCAGCAGCGTAGCTACCCGGGGCACAGATACGCAGTATTTT
CDR3: CASSVATRGTDTQYF

V: TRBV4-2
J: TRBJ2-7
size: NA
D: NA
DNA: TGTGCCAGCAGCCAAGTCGGTCAAATCTACGAGCAGTACTTC
CDR3: CASSQVGQIYEQYF

V: TRBV5-4
J: TRBJ2-1
size: once
D: TRBD1
DNA: TGTGCCAGCAGCCTGGACAGGGATGGTGAGCAGTTCTTC
CDR3: CASSLDRDGEQFF

V: TRBV6-5
J: TRBJ2-7
size: NA
D: NA
DNA: TGTGCCAGCAGTTACTTTCGGGGTTACGAGCAGTACTTC
CDR3: CASSYFRGYEQYF